This T cell receptor (beta chain) comes out of a study of T-cell reconstitution after alpha-beta-depleted transplantation in children. This clonotype was found many times. Its antigen is still unknown. Unique molecular identifiers were used to barcode this TCRbeta library. Each CDR3 protein is one row after TCRdb ran MiXCR on the PCR reads. This repertoire shows 450,000 to 550,000 distinct CDR3 sequences, over 9.5% found once; its top ten account for about 14%. The study's findings and limits: Where alpha-beta T cells came from about two months after transplant was reportedly several hundred expanded graft clones. Among T cells one year after transplant, newly produced cells accounted for most counts and diversity.

The sequenced sample was PBMCs, mostly from graft donor cells, obtained 180 days after TCRalphabeta/CD19-depleted stem cell transplant. The source of this sequence is a female patient between 2 and 15 years old who had a stem cell transplant for aplastic anemia, so the T cells may come from the graft donor.

CDR3 protein: CASSPGHSGANVLTF. The CDR3 coding sequence is TGTGCCAGCTCACCTGGGCACTCTGGGGCCAACGTCCTGACTTTC. The chain carries TRBV18 and TRBJ2-6; unclear D gene. Trimming took off 3 bases at V and 0 bases at J, with 6 bases between the two ends. The CDR3 totals 15 residues. The germline V gene encodes CDR1 KGHSH and CDR2 LQKENI.